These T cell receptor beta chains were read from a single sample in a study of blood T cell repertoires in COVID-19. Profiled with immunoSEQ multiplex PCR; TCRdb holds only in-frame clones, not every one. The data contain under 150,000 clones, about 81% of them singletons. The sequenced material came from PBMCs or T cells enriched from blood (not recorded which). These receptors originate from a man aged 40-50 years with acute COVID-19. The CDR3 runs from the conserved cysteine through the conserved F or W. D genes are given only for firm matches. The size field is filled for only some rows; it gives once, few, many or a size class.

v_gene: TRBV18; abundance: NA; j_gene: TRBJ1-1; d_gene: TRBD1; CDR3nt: TGTGCCAGCTCACCAGGGACAGCTCTGAACACTGAAGCTTTCTTT; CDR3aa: CASSPGTALNTEAFF
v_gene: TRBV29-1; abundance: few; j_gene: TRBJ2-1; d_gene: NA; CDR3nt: TGCAGCGTTGATCGGCAGGGCCTAACCGCCTACAATGAGCAGTTCTTC; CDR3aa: CSVDRQGLTAYNEQFF
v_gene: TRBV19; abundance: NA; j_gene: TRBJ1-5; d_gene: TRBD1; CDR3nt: TGTGCCAGTAGTATAGAGGGGGGACAGGGACGTCAGCCCCAGCATTTT; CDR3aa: CASSIEGGQGRQPQHF
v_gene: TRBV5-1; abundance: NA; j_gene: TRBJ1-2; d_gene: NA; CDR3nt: TGCGCCAGCAGCTTGGTTACGCGGCCCTATGGCTACACCTTC; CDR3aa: CASSLVTRPYGYTF
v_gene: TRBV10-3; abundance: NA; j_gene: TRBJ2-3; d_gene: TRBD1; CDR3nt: TGTGCCATTACAGGGGTAGACACAGATACGCAGTATTTT; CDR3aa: CAITGVDTDTQYF
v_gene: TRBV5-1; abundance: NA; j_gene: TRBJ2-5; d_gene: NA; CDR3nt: TGCGCCAGCAGCTTGCCATCAGGGGTCAGAGAGACCCAGTACTTC; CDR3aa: CASSLPSGVRETQYF
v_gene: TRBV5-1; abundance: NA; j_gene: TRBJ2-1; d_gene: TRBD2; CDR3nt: TGCGCCAGCCGACTAGCGGGAGGGCCTGAGCAGTTCTTC; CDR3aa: CASRLAGGPEQFF
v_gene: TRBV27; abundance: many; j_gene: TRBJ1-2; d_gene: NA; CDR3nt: TGTGCCAGCAGGAAAGGGGAGGTGGATGGCTACACCTTC; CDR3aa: CASRKGEVDGYTF
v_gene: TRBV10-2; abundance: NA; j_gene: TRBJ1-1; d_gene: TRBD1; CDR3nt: TGCGCCAGCAGTTCAGGGGGGTCGGGCACTGAAGCTTTCTTT; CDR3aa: CASSSGGSGTEAFF
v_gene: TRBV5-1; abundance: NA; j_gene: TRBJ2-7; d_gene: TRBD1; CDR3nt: TGCGCCAGCAGCTTCTCCGGGGACAGCACCTACGAGCAGTACTTC; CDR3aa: CASSFSGDSTYEQYF
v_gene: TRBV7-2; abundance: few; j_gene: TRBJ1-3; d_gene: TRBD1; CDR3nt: TGTGCCAGCAGCCCTCTCACCGGGACAGGCCGCTCTGGAAACACCATATATTTT; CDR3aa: CASSPLTGTGRSGNTIYF
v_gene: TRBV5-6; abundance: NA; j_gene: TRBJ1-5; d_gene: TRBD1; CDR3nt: TGTGCCAGCAGCGGTACAGGGGCGCCCCAGCATTTT; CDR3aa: CASSGTGAPQHF
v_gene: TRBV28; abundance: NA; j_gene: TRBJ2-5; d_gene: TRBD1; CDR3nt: TGTGCCAGCAGTTTAAATAACAGGGGAGAGACCCAGTACTTC; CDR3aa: CASSLNNRGETQYF
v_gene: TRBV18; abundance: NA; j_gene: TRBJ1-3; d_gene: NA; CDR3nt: TGTGCCACCACCGGGAGGGACGGAAACACCATATATTTT; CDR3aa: CATTGRDGNTIYF
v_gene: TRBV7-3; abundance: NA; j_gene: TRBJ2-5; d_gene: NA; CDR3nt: TGTGCCAGCAGCTTAACCTTACCAGGGACCCAGTACTTC; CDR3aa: CASSLTLPGTQYF
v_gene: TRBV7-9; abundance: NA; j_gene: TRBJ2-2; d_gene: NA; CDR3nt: TGTGCCAGCAGCTTAGTAGGGAGGACCGGGGAGCTGTTTTTT; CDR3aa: CASSLVGRTGELFF
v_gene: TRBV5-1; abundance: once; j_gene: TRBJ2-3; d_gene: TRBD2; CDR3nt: TGCGCCAGCAGCTTGGAGGGGAGCGGGGGGGCAGATACGCAGTATTTT; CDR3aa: CASSLEGSGGADTQYF
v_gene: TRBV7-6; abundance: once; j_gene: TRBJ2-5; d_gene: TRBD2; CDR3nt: TGTGCCAGCAGCATTATGACTAGCGGGGGAAAAGAGACCCAGTACTTC; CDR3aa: CASSIMTSGGKETQYF
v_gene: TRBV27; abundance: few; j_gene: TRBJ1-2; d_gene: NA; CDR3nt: TGTGCCAGCAGTTTATTGGGCCTCTATGGCTACACCTTC; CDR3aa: CASSLLGLYGYTF
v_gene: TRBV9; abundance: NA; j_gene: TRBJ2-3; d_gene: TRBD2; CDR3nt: TGTGCCAGCAGCCTAGGACTAGCGGGAAGCACAGATACGCAGTATTTT; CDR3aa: CASSLGLAGSTDTQYF
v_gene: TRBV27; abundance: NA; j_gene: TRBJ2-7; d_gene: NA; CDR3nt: TGTGCCAGCAGTTTTTCCATATCCCAGTACGAGCAGTACTTC; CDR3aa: CASSFSISQYEQYF
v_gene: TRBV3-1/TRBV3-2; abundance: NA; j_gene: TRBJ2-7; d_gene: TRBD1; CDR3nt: TGTGCCAGCAGTCGACAGGGGGATTCCTACGAGCAGTACTTC; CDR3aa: CASSRQGDSYEQYF
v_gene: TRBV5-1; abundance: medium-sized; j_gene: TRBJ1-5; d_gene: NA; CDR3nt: TGCGCCAGCAGCTTGGGTACAGAACCATATAGCAATCAGCCCCAGCATTTT; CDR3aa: CASSLGTEPYSNQPQHF
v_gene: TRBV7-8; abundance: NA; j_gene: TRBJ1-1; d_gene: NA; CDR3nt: TGTGCCAGCAGCTTCAAGAGGGCGAACACTGAAGCTTTCTTT; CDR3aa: CASSFKRANTEAFF
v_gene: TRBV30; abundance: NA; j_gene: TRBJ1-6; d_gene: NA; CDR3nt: TGTGGCGTGGAGATGAATTCACCCCTCCACTTT; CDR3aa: CGVEMNSPLHF
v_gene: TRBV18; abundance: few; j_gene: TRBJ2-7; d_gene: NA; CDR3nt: TGTGCCAGCTCAGGAGGGGTGGGGGACGAGCAGTACTTC; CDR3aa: CASSGGVGDEQYF
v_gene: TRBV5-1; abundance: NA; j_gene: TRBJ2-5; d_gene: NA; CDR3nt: TGCGCCAGCAGCTCCGGACAGAAGGAGACCCAGTACTTC; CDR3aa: CASSSGQKETQYF
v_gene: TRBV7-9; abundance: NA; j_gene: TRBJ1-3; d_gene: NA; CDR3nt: TGTGCCAGCAGCCCCCCCAACTCTGGAAACACCATATATTTT; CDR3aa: CASSPPNSGNTIYF
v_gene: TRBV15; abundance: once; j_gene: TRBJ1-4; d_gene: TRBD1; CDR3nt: TGTGCCACCAGCAGAAGGGACAGAGCAACTAATGAAAAACTGTTTTTT; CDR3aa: CATSRRDRATNEKLFF
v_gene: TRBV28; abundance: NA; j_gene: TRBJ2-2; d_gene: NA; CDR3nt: TGTGCCAGCAGTATTATCACCGGGGAGCTGTTTTTT; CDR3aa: CASSIITGELFF
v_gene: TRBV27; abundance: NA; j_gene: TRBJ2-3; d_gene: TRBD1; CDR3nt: TGTGCCAGCAGCCTTGACAGGGGGCAGAAAGATACGCAGTATTTT; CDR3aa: CASSLDRGQKDTQYF
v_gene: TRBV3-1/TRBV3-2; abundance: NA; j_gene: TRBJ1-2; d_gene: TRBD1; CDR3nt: TGTGCCAGCAGCCAAGAACAGGGGGTCGTCTATGGCTACACCTTC; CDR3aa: CASSQEQGVVYGYTF
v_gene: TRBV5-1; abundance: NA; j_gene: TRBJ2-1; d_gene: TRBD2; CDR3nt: TGCGCCAGCAGCTTGGGGACTAGCGGGAGTCTCGATGAGCAGTTCTTC; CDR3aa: CASSLGTSGSLDEQFF
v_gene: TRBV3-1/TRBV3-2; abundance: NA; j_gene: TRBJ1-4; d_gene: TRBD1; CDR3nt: TGTGCCAGCAGCCATTCCTCGACAGGGATTAATGAAAAACTGTTTTTT; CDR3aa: CASSHSSTGINEKLFF
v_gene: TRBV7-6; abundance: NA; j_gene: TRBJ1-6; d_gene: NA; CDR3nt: TGTGCCAGCAGCGCAAGGGAGGGGTATAATTCACCCCTCCACTTT; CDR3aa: CASSAREGYNSPLHF
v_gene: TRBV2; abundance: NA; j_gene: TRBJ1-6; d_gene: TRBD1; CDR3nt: TGTGCCTGCCAAGGACAGGGGAATTCACCCCTCCACTTT; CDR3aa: CACQGQGNSPLHF
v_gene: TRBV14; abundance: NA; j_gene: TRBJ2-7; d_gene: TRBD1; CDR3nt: TGTGCCAGCAGCCCAACCCTAGGGGGCAACGAGCAGTACTTC; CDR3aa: CASSPTLGGNEQYF
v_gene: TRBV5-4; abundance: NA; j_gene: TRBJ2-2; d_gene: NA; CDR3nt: TGTGCCAGCAGCTCTAATGACGGGGAGCTGTTTTTT; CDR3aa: CASSSNDGELFF
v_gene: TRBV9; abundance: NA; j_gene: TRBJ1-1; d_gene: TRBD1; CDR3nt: TGTGCCAGCAGCCCCCGGACAGGGGGGAATGTAGCTTTCTTT; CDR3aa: CASSPRTGGNVAFF
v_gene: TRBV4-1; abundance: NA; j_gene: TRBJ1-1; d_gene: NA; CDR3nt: TGCGCCAGCAGCCAAGATTTGGACAGAACCGAAGCTTTCTTT; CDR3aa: CASSQDLDRTEAFF
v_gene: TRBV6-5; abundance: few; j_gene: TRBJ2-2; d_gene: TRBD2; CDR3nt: TGTGCCAGCAGCGGACTAGCGGGAGAGGTCGGGGAGCTGTTTTTT; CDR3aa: CASSGLAGEVGELFF
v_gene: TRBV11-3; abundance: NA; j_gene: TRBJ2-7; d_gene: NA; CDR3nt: TGTGCCAGCAGCCGCGGAGGGGGGGCCGGGGACGAGCAGTACTTC; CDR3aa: CASSRGGGAGDEQYF